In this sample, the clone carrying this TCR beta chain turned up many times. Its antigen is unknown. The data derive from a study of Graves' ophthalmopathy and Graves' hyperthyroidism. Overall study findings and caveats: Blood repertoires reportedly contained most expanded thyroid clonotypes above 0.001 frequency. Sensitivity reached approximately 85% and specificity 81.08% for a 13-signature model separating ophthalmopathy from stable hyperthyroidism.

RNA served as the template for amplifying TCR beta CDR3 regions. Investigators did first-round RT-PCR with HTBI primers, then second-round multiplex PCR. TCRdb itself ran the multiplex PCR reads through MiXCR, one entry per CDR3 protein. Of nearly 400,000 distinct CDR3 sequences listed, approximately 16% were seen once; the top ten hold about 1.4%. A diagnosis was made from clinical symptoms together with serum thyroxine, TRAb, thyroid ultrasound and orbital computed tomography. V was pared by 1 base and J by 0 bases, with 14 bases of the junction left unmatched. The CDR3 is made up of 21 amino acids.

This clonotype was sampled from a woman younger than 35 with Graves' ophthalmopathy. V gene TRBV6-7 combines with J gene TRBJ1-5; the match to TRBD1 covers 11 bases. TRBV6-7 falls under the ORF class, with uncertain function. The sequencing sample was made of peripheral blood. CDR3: CASSYYGQGAVRKNSNQPQHF. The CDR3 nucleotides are TGTGCCAGCAGTTACTACGGACAGGGGGCTGTCCGAAAGAATAGCAATCAGCCCCAGCATTTT.